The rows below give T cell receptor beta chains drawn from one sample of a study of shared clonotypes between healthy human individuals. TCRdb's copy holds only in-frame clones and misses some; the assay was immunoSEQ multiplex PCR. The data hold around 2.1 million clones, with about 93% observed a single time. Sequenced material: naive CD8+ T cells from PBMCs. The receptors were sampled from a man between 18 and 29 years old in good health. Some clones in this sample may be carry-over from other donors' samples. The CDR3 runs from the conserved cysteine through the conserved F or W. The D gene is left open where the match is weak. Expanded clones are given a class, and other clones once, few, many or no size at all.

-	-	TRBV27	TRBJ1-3	TGTGCCAGCAGTTTATCGATTGGGTCTGGAAACACCATATATTTT	CASSLSIGSGNTIYF
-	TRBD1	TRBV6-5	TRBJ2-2	TGTGCCAGCACCCAATTGGGGGCTAGCCCAGGGGGGCTGTTTTTT	CASTQLGASPGGLFF
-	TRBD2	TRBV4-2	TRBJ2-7	TGTGCCAGCAGACTAGCGGGCGCCCCCGAGCAGTACTTC	CASRLAGAPEQYF
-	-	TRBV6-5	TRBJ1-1	TGTGCCAGCAGTTACTCGATGTTACATGAGACTGAAGCTTTCTTT	CASSYSMLHETEAFF
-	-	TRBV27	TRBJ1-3	TGTGCCAGCAGTAGCAGGGCTGGAAACACCATATATTTT	CASSSRAGNTIYF
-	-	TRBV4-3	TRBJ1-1	TGCGCCAGCAGCACAAAAAGGGGGGGGGCTGAAGCTTTCTTT	CASSTKRGGAEAFF
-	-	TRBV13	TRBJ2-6	TGTGCCAGCTGCTATGGGGCCAACGTCCTGACTTTC	CASCYGANVLTF
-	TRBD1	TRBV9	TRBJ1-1	TGTGCCAGCAGCACCCGGACAGGCGCGGGCACTGAAGCTTTCTTT	CASSTRTGAGTEAFF
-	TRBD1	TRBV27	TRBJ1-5	TGTGCCAGCAGTTACCGGGACAGGGCTCAGCCCCAGCATTTT	CASSYRDRAQPQHF
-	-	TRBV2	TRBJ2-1	TGTGCCAGCAGCCCTCTCAGGGCGGCAGGAAATGAGCAGTTCTTC	CASSPLRAAGNEQFF
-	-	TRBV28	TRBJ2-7	TGTGCCAGCAGCCGCCACAGTGACCCCTACGAGCAGTACTTC	CASSRHSDPYEQYF
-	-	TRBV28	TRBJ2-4	TGTGCCAGCAGTTTAGTGATAGGGATGGCCAAAAACATTCAGTACTTC	CASSLVIGMAKNIQYF
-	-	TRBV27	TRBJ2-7	TGTGCCAGCAGTTTGATTGCAGATTCCACCTACGAGCAGTACTTC	CASSLIADSTYEQYF
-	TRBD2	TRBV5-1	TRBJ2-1	TGCGCCAGCAGCGGCCAGCGGGAGGGCCTCGGGGATGAGCAGTTCTTC	CASSGQREGLGDEQFF
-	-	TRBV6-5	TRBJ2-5	TGTGCCAGCAGTGGACTGGGGGGACTCCAAGAGACCCAGTACTTC	CASSGLGGLQETQYF
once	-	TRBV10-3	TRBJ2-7	TGTGCCATCAGTGAGTCGGCGGGCGGCCGGGAGCAGTACTTC	CAISESAGGREQYF
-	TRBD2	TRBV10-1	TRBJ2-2	TGCGCCAGCATTGGGGGTGTGCTAGCGGGAGGACCCTTTCCGGGCACCGGGGAGCTGTTTTTT	CASIGGVLAGGPFPGTGELFF
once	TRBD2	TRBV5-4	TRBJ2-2	TGTGCCAGCAGCTCGAGTATAGCGGGAGAGACCGGGGAGCTGTTTTTT	CASSSSIAGETGELFF